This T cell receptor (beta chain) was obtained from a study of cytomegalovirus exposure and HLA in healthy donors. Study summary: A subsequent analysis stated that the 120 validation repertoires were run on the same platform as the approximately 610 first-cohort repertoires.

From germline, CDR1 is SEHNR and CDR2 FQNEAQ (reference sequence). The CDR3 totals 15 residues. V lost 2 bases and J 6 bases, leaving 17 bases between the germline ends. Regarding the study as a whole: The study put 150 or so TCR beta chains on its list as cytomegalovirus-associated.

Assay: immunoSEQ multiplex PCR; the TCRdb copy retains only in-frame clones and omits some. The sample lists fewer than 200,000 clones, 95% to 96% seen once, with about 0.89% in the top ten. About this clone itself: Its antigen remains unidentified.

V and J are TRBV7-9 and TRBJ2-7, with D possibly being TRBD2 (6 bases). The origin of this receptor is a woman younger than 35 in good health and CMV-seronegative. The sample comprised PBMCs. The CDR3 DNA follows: TGTGCCAGCAGCTTACAAGGAGGGCTTCCCGGCGAGCAGTACTTC. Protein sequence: CASSLQGGLPGEQYF.